Sequencing of this TCR beta chain was carried out in a study of low-dose radiotherapy and immunotherapy resistance in tumors. Study information: The patients were given nivolumab 240 mg every two weeks and ipilimumab 1 mg/kg every six weeks, through an intravenous route.

Stated time point: before trial treatment. Each donor was administered nivolumab, ipilimumab, aspirin, low-dose cyclophosphamide and low-dose radiotherapy. Eligibility required advanced solid tumors lacking tumor-infiltrating lymphocytes. TCRs were put through 15 to 25 PCR cycles of amplification with Phusion. A constant-region primer and the V-primer adapter served as the primer pair. The mRNA which had been isolated was amplified by in vitro transcription. TCRdb independently ran MiXCR on the reads; one entry per CDR3 protein. This sample has about 46,000 distinct CDR3 sequences, with 12% found just once. The trim removed 6 bases at V and 6 bases at J, leaving 9 bases unmatched. The germline gives CDR1 DFQATT, CDR2 SNEGSKA (reference sequence). CDR3 size: 14 residues. This clonotype was counted ten times or more.

The V gene is TRBV20-1, the J gene TRBJ2-3; 10 bases match TRBD2. The sample here was PBMCs, taken before treatment. This TCR came from a female donor with ovarian cancer. The CDR3 sequence: CSATPSGSWDTQYF. CDR3 bases: TGCAGTGCAACACCTAGCGGGAGTTGGGATACGCAGTATTTT.